A single sample gave rise to the 14 T cell receptor beta chains below, sequenced in a study of cytomegalovirus exposure and HLA in healthy donors (dated by TCRdb to between 2016 and 2019). To prepare the library, the immunoSEQ multiplex PCR assay was applied. The multiplex PCR relied on a mix of 60 forward primers for TCR Vbeta segments and 13 reverse primers for TCR Jbeta segments. TCRdb re-hosts the immuneACCESS table, in-frame sequences only. Its copies lack some clones; in the studies checked, an unresolved V gene accounts for under half of them, and the cause for the rest is not known. Recorded for this sample are about 150,000 clones; 70% to 80% of them occurred a single time. The ten largest clones take up about 8.3% of the sample. Source material: PBMCs. These receptors came from a man aged 25-45 years in good health and CMV-seropositive.

J is TRBJ1-2 and V is TRBV10-3, with a weak D call TRBD1 (6 bases). This CDR3 comprises 13 residues. Germline CDR1 and CDR2: ENHRY and SYGVKD. The ends were cut back, 3 bases at V and 4 bases at J, with 9 bases in the middle. The CDR3 region is CAISDRGLYGYTF. DNA of the CDR3: TGTGCCATCAGTGACAGGGGCCTCTATGGCTACACCTTC.

The chain has TRBV18 and TRBJ2-1; TRBD2 matches 7 bases. J was trimmed by 1 base and V by 6 bases; bases with no gene match: 9. Germline V lookup: CDR1 KGHSH, CDR2 LQKENI. The CDR3 has 16 amino acids. CDR3 nucleotide sequence: TGTGCCAGCTCCCCCCGCGGGGGTACTTCCTACAATGAGCAGTTCTTC. Translated: CASSPRGGTSYNEQFF.

The chain joins TRBV12-1 to TRBJ2-3; the table's D call TRBD2 went unverified against the DNA. TRBV12-1 is a documented pseudogene. This CDR3 spans 15 amino acids. In DNA, the CDR3 is TGTGCCAGCAGCTCTATTAGACTTCACACAGATACGCAGTATTTT. As protein: CASSSIRLHTDTQYF.

The chain employs TRBV27 and TRBJ1-5, with D tentatively TRBD1 (5 bases). V was cut by 1 base and J by 5 bases, with 12 bases left in between. CDR1 is MNHEY, CDR2 SMNVEV, per germline (reference sequence). This CDR3 has 15 amino acids. DNA of the CDR3: TGTGCCAGCAGTTTATTCTCGGGGGAGGATCAGCCCCAGCATTTT. It translates to CASSLFSGEDQPQHF.

The chain has TRBV27 and TRBJ2-3, with 13 bases lining up with TRBD2. After removal of 1 base from V and 3 bases from J, the junction contained 10 bases not matched to a gene. CDR1 is MNHEY, CDR2 SMNVEV, per germline (reference sequence). This CDR3 comprises 19 residues. CDR3 in amino acids: CASSLFPRLAGGETDTQYF. The DNA for the CDR3 is TGTGCCAGCAGTTTATTCCCAAGACTAGCGGGAGGAGAGACAGATACGCAGTATTTT.

This clone was seen only a few times. This chain joins TRBV4-1 and TRBJ2-1; maybe TRBD2 (6 bases). The germline V gene has CDR1 MGHRA and CDR2 YSYEKL. This CDR3 spans 14 amino acids. V was cut by 2 bases and J by 6 bases, with 11 bases left in between. The CDR3 spells CASSQPGTANEQFF. DNA of the CDR3: TGCGCCAGCAGCCAACCCGGGACTGCCAATGAGCAGTTCTTC.

J is TRBJ1-1 and V is TRBV7-9; D gene ambiguous. Per germline, CDR1 SEHNR and CDR2 FQNEAQ (reference sequence). The V and J ends lost 3 bases and 3 bases respectively, with 8 bases between them. The CDR3 loop spans 13 amino acids. The CDR3 coding sequence is TGTGCCAGCAGCTTTCGACATGACACTGAAGCTTTCTTT. This codes for CASSFRHDTEAFF.

The J gene is TRBJ2-3, the V gene TRBV7-2, with 11 bases that match TRBD2. The germline V gene encodes CDR1 SGHTA and CDR2 FQGNSA. This CDR3 has 15 amino acids. V shed 4 bases and J 3 bases; nucleotides not matched to a gene: 3. The CDR3 region is CASSYLAGGTDTQYF. CDR3 DNA: TGTGCCAGCAGCTATCTAGCGGGAGGAACAGATACGCAGTATTTT.

The J gene is TRBJ1-2, the V gene TRBV28; 7 bases match TRBD1. CDR1 is MDHEN, CDR2 SYDVKM, per germline. V dropped 4 bases and J dropped 1; count of bases not matched to a gene: 6. There are 15 residues in the CDR3. CDR3 sequence (DNA): TGTGCCAGCAGTTATCCAGGGGGAGGTAACTATGGCTACACCTTC. It encodes CASSYPGGGNYGYTF.

This chain joins TRBV19 and TRBJ1-1; D remains ambiguous. This CDR3 is 14 amino acids long. Between the trimmed V and J ends, which lost 7 bases and 4 bases, there was a span of 16 bases. CDR1 LNHDA and CDR2 SQIVND come from the germline V gene (reference sequence). CDR3: CASTSIRSGTEAFF. The DNA for the CDR3 is TGTGCCAGTACCTCAATTAGGTCGGGCACTGAAGCTTTCTTT.

This clone turned up a few times. The rearrangement joins TRBV7-3 to TRBJ1-1; D gene uncertain. Germline assignment: CDR1 SGHTA and CDR2 FQGTGA. This CDR3 region has 15 residues. With 5 bases removed from V and 0 bases from J, the gap between germline ends came to 13 bases. The CDR3 coding sequence is TGTGCCAGCAGCCCCGGCGGCAACATGAACACTGAAGCTTTCTTT. Protein sequence: CASSPGGNMNTEAFF.

The CDR3 loop is CASSLYTGGLIYEQYF. CDR3 coding DNA: TGTGCCAGCAGCTTGTACACAGGGGGCTTAATCTACGAGCAGTACTTC. This rearrangement joins TRBV5-6 to TRBJ2-7; 9 positions match TRBD1. V gave up 1 base and J gave up 3 bases; unmatched junction bases: 8. This CDR3 contains 16 residues. The V gene's germline CDR1 is SGHDT and CDR2 YYEEEE. Complete variable domain (other parts from reference TRBV5-6 and TRBJ2-7): DAGVTQSPTHLIKTRGQQVTLRCSPKSGHDTVSWYQQALGQGPQFIFQYYEEEERQRGNFPDRFSGHQFPNYSSELNVNALLLGDSALYLCASSLYTGGLIYEQYFGPGTRLTVT.

The rearrangement links TRBV7-9 to TRBJ2-7; 7 nucleotides match TRBD1. The CDR3 covers 12 residues. Germline V gene lookup returns CDR1 SEHNR and CDR2 FQNEAQ (reference sequence). V lost 5 bases and J lost 6; bases outside the gene matches: 4. The CDR3 is CASSPGTVEQYF. In nucleotides, the CDR3 is TGTGCCAGCAGCCCCGGGACAGTCGAGCAGTACTTC.

V usage is TRBV29-1 and J usage is TRBJ2-1; 10 bases match TRBD1. The CDR3 runs to 13 residues. Per germline, CDR1 SQVTM and CDR2 ANQGSEA. The V segment lost 6 bases and the J segment 9 bases; nucleotides outside the gene matches: 8. Written as DNA, the CDR3 is TGCAGCGTCCCAAGACAGGGGGCTGGTGAGCAGTTCTTC. It codes for CSVPRQGAGEQFF.